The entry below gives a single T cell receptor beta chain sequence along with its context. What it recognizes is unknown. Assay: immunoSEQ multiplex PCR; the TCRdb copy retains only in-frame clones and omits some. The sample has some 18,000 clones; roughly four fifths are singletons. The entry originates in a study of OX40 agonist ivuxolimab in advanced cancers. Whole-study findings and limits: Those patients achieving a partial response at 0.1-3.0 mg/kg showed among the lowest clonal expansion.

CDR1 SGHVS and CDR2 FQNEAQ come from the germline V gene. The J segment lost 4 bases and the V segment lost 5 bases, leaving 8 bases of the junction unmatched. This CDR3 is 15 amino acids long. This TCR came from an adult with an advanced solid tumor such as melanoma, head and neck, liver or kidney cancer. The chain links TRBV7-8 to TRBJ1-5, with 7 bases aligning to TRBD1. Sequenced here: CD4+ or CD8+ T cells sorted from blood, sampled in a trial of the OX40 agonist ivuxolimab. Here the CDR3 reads CASSEDRVRNQPQHF. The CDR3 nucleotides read TGTGCCAGCAGCGAAGACAGGGTTCGGAATCAGCCCCAGCATTTT.